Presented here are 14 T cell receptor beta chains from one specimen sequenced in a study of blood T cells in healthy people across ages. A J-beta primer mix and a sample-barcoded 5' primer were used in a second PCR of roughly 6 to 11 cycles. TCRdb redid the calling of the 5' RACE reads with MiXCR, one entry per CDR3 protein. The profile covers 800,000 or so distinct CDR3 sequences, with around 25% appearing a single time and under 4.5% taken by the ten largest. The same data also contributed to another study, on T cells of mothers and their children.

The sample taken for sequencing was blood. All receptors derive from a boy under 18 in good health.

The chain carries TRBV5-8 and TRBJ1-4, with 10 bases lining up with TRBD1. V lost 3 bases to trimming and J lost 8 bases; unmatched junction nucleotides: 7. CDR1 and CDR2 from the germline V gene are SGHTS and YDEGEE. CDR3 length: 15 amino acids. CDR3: CASSSLRTGGEKLFF. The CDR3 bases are TGTGCCAGCAGCTCGTTGCGGACAGGGGGGGAAAAACTGTTTTTT. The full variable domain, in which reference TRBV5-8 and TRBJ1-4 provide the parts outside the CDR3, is EAGVTQSPTHLIKTRGQQATLRCSPISGHTSVYWYQQALGLGLQFLLWYDEGEERNRGNFPPRFSGRQFPNYSSELNVNALELEDSALYLCASSSLRTGGEKLFFGSGTQLSVL.

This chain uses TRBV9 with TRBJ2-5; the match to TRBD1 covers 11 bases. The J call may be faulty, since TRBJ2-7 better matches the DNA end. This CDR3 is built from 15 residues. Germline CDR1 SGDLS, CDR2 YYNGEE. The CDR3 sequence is CASSVGTGGSYEQYF. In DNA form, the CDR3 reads TGTGCCAGCAGCGTCGGGACAGGGGGCTCCTACGAGCAGTACTTC.

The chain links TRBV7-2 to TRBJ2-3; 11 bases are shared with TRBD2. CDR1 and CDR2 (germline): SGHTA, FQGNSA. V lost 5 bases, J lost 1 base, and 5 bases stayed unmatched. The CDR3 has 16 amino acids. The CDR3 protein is CASSPTSGSGTDTQYF. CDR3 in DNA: TGTGCCAGCAGCCCTACTAGCGGGAGCGGCACAGATACGCAGTATTTT. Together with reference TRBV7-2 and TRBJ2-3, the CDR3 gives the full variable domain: GAGVSQSPSNKVTEKGKDVELRCDPISGHTALYWYRQSLGQGLEFLIYFQGNSAPDKSGLPSDRFSAERTGGSVSTLTIQRTQQEDSAVYLCASSPTSGSGTDTQYFGPGTRLTVL.

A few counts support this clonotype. For the CDR3, the DNA is TGTGCCAGCAGCTTACCACTAGCGGTTTACAATGAGCAGTTCTTC. Protein sequence: CASSLPLAVYNEQFF. The rearrangement links TRBV7-2 to TRBJ2-5; 8 nucleotides line up with TRBD2. The J call may not be correct, given that the DNA end is closer to TRBJ2-1. The CDR3 is 15 residues long. In germline, CDR1 is SGHTA, CDR2 FQGNSA.

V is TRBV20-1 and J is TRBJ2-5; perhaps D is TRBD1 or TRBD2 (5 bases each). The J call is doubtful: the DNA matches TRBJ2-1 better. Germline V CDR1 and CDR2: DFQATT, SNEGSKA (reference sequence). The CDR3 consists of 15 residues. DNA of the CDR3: TGCAGTGCTAATCCGGGGCAGTTATTATACAATGAGCAGTTCTTC. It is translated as CSANPGQLLYNEQFF.

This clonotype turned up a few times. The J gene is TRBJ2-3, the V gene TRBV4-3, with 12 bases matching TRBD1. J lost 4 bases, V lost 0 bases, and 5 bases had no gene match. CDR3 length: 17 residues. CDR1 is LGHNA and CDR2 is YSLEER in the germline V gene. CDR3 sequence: CASSQEWGTGGADTQYF. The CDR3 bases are TGCGCCAGCAGCCAAGAATGGGGGACAGGGGGCGCAGATACGCAGTATTTT.

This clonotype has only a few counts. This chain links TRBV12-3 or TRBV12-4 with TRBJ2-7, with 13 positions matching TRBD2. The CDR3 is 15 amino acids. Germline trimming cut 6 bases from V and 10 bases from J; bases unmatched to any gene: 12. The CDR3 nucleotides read TGTGCCAGCAGCTATGGACTAGCGGGGGAAACGAGTCAGTACTTC. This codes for CASSYGLAGETSQYF.

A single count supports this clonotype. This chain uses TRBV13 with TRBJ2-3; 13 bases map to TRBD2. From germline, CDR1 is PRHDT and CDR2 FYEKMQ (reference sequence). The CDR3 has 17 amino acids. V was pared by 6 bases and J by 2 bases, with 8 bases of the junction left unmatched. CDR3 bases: TGTGCCAGCAGTCCCGGACTAGCGGGGGCCTACACAGATACGCAGTATTTT. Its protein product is CASSPGLAGAYTDTQYF.

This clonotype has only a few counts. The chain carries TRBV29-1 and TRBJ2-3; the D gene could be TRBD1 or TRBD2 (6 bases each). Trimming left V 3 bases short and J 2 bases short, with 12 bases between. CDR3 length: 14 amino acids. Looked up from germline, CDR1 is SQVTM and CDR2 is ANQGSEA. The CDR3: CSVDPGAYTDTQYF. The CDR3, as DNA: TGCAGCGTTGATCCGGGGGCTTACACAGATACGCAGTATTTT.

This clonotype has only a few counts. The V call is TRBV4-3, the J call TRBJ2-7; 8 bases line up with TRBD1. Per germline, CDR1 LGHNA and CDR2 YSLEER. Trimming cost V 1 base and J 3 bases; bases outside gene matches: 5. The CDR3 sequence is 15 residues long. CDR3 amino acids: CASSQVVDRDYEQYF. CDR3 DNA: TGCGCCAGCAGCCAAGTTGTGGACAGGGACTACGAGCAGTACTTC.

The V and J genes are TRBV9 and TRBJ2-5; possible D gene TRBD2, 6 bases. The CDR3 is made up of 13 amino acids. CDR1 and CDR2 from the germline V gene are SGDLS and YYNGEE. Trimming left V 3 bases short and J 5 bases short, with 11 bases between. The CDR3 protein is CASSAIGGETQYF. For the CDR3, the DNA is TGTGCCAGCAGCGCGATAGGAGGGGAGACCCAGTACTTC.

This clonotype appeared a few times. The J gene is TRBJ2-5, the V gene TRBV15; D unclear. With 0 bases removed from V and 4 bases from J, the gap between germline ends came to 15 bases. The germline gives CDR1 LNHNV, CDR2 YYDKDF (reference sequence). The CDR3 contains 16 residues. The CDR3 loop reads CATSREDTPGTETQYF. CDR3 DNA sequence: TGTGCCACCAGCAGAGAAGACACTCCTGGTACAGAGACCCAGTACTTC. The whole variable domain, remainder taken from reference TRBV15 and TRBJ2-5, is DAMVIQNPRYQVTQFGKPVTLSCSQTLNHNVMYWYQQKSSQAPKLLFHYYDKDFNNEADTPDNFQSRRPNTSFCFLDIRSPGLGDTAMYLCATSREDTPGTETQYFGPGTRLLVL.

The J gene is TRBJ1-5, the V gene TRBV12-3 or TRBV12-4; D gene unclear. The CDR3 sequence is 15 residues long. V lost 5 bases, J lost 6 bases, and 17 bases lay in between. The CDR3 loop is CASSPRYREGQPQHF. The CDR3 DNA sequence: TGTGCCAGCAGTCCCCGTTACAGAGAAGGTCAGCCCCAGCATTTT.

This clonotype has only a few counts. CDR3 residues: CASSFEDSIYEQYF. The CDR3 DNA follows: TGTGCCAGCAGCTTTGAGGACTCGATCTACGAGCAGTACTTC. The chain uses TRBV11-2 and TRBJ2-1; D perhaps matches TRBD2 (5 bases). Matching the DNA end better, TRBJ2-7 makes the J call doubtful. CDR3 length: 14 amino acids. In germline, CDR1 is SGHAT, CDR2 FQNNGV.